One sample yielded the 25 T cell receptor beta chains listed below, sequenced in a study of ipilimumab plus nivolumab after autologous stem cell transplantation (dated by TCRdb to the early 2020s). Libraries were made using the immunoSEQ multiplex PCR assay. TCRdb re-hosts the immuneACCESS table, in-frame sequences only. Its copies lack some clones; in the studies checked, an unresolved V gene accounts for under half of them, and the cause for the rest is not known. In this sample the table shows more than 13,000 clones, about 70% of which occur a single time. Jointly, the top ten make up roughly 10% of the sample. The specimen comprised PBMCs, sampled in a trial of ipilimumab plus nivolumab as post-transplant consolidation. The receptors come from a male donor with primary mediastinal lymphoma.

The V call is TRBV28, the J call TRBJ1-2; D gene unclear. Germline loops: CDR1 MDHEN, CDR2 SYDVKM. The ends were cut back, 3 bases at V and 8 bases at J, with 13 bases in the middle. The CDR3 loop spans 13 amino acids. CDR3 DNA sequence: TGTGCCAGCAGTTTCGGATCCGGCCTCGGCTACACCTTC. It encodes CASSFGSGLGYTF.

The chain recombines TRBV5-6 with TRBJ2-3, with 8 bases fitting TRBD2. V was pared by 3 bases and J by 8 bases, with 14 bases of the junction left unmatched. Germline V gives CDR1 SGHDT, CDR2 YYEEEE. The CDR3 contains 16 residues. DNA of the CDR3: TGTGCCAGCAGCTGGGGTGGAGCGGGAGCGCGAGTTACGCAGTATTTT. This sequence encodes CASSWGGAGARVTQYF.

For the CDR3, the DNA is TGTGCCAGCAGTAGGGACAGAAGCTATGGCTACACCTTC. This codes for CASSRDRSYGYTF. The V call is TRBV6-1, the J call TRBJ1-2; 7 bases are a match to TRBD1. The CDR3 extends over 13 amino acids. J gave up 4 bases and V 5 bases, and 4 bases lay outside the gene matches. Germline V gives CDR1 MNHNS, CDR2 SASEGT.

The chain recombines TRBV28 with TRBJ2-1; 7 nucleotides agree with TRBD2. With V trimmed by 4 bases and J by 12 bases, 6 bases remained unmatched. CDR3 length: 12 amino acids. Germline V gene lookup returns CDR1 MDHEN and CDR2 SYDVKM. CDR3 nucleotides: TGTGCCAGCAGTTCCCTGGGCGGGAGGCAGTTCTTC. The encoded protein is CASSSLGGRQFF. Filled out from reference TRBV28 and TRBJ2-1, the complete variable domain reads DVKVTQSSRYLVKRTGEKVFLECVQDMDHENMFWYRQDPGLGLRLIYFSYDVKMKEKGDIPEGYSVSREKKERFSLILESASTNQTSMYLCASSSLGGRQFFGPGTRLTVL.

The rearrangement uses TRBV18 and TRBJ1-5, with D possibly TRBD1 on 5 matching bases. CDR1 and CDR2 from the germline V gene are KGHSH and LQKENI. Deletions cut 2 bases from V and 11 bases from J, with 13 bases between. The CDR3 covers 13 residues. This chain's CDR3 is CASSPTQGMAQHF. In nucleotides, the CDR3 is TGTGCCAGCTCACCAACTCAGGGAATGGCCCAGCATTTT.

This clone was seen just once. V usage is TRBV28 and J usage is TRBJ1-1; 9 nucleotides align to TRBD1. CDR1 is MDHEN, CDR2 SYDVKM, per germline. V shed 5 bases and J 3 bases; nucleotides not matched to a gene: 7. The CDR3 extends over 15 amino acids. CDR3 residues: CASSHRQGGYTEAFF. CDR3 bases: TGTGCCAGCAGTCATAGACAGGGGGGCTACACTGAAGCTTTCTTT.

The genes are TRBV9 and TRBJ2-1, with TRBD2 matching over 10 bases. The CDR3 consists of 15 residues. The ends lost 4 bases at V and 8 bases at J; junction bases unmatched: 9. Germline CDR1 SGDLS, CDR2 YYNGEE. The CDR3 DNA sequence: TGTGCCAGCAGCCCCCAAGCGGGAGGGCCCTATGAGCAGTTCTTC. Translated: CASSPQAGGPYEQFF.

The CDR3 spells CASSPGVFGTDTQYF. DNA of the CDR3: TGTGCCAGCAGCCCAGGGGTTTTTGGCACAGATACGCAGTATTTT. The chain links TRBV9 to TRBJ2-3; D might be TRBD1 (6 bases). CDR3 size: 15 residues. CDR1 and CDR2 from the germline V gene are SGDLS and YYNGEE. Trimming removed 4 bases at V and 1 base at J, with 13 bases between.

This sequence joins TRBV6-5 and TRBJ1-1, with D hard to call. Per germline, CDR1 MNHEY and CDR2 SVGAGI. The CDR3 is 15 residues long. Trimming left V 4 bases short and J 4 bases short, with 16 bases between. The CDR3 region is CASSFHSSRTTEAFF. Written as DNA, the CDR3 is TGTGCCAGCAGTTTCCACAGCTCCCGGACCACTGAAGCTTTCTTT.

The chain has TRBV28 and TRBJ2-1; no firm D call. Per the germline V gene, CDR1 is MDHEN and CDR2 is SYDVKM. The V gene lost 3 bases and the J gene lost 5 bases, with 11 bases spanning the gap. The CDR3 has 14 residues. The CDR3 sequence is CASSFRRKNNEQFF. DNA for the CDR3: TGTGCCAGCAGTTTCCGGCGGAAGAACAATGAGCAGTTCTTC.

The chain couples TRBV7-2 to TRBJ2-5; D is unclear. Germline V gene sequence: CDR1 SGHTA, CDR2 FQGNSA. The CDR3 is made up of 14 amino acids. V was trimmed by 2 bases and J by 4 bases, leaving 11 bases between them. CDR3 bases: TGTGCCAGCAGCTTATTCCGGTCCCGAGAGACCCAGTACTTC. Its translation is CASSLFRSRETQYF.

The chain has TRBV7-9 and TRBJ2-1, with D possibly matching TRBD2 (6 bases). Trimming removed 1 base from V and 13 bases from J, with 14 bases in between. This CDR3 region has 13 residues. The germline V gene has CDR1 SEHNR and CDR2 FQNEAQ (reference sequence). The CDR3 coding sequence is TGTGCCAGCAGCTTAGTCACGGCCGGGGGTCAGTTCTTC. It codes for CASSLVTAGGQFF.

The V call is TRBV5-1, the J call TRBJ2-1; 8 nucleotides align to TRBD2. This CDR3 is built from 20 residues. Germline trimming cut 2 bases from V and 5 bases from J; bases unmatched to any gene: 21. The germline gives CDR1 SGHRS, CDR2 YFSETQ. Here the CDR3 DNA reads TGCGCCAGCAGCTTACGCCCGTCGGGGGGGTTTTCTACATCGAACAATGAGCAGTTCTTC. It specifies CASSLRPSGGFSTSNNEQFF.

This clone was picked up one time. This chain joins TRBV4-1 and TRBJ1-4; D is unresolved. Trimming took 1 base from V and 0 from J, leaving 15 bases between them. The CDR3 spans 18 residues. Germline CDR1 MGHRA, CDR2 YSYEKL. In DNA, the CDR3 is TGCGCCAGCAGCCAAGTCAACATGGGGTTTGCAACTAATGAAAAACTGTTTTTT. Encoded protein: CASSQVNMGFATNEKLFF.

The chain is built from TRBV27 and TRBJ2-1, with a tentative D call TRBD2 (6 bases). The germline gives CDR1 MNHEY, CDR2 SMNVEV (reference sequence). This CDR3 comprises 15 residues. V lost 0 bases, J lost 2 bases, and 8 bases lay in between. The CDR3 region has the DNA TGTGCCAGCAGTTTATCATGGGGGGCCTACAATGAGCAGTTCTTC. It specifies CASSLSWGAYNEQFF.

The chain uses TRBV27 and TRBJ2-1; D is perhaps TRBD1 or TRBD2 (5 bases each). The ends were cut back, 1 base at V and 4 bases at J, with 14 bases in the middle. The CDR3 is 16 residues long. Germline V gene sequence: CDR1 MNHEY, CDR2 SMNVEV (reference sequence). CDR3 DNA: TGTGCCAGCAGTTTATATTCGAGGGGCCTATACAATGAGCAGTTCTTC. It is translated as CASSLYSRGLYNEQFF.

The V call is TRBV5-1, the J call TRBJ2-3; TRBD2 agrees at 9 bases. J gave up 2 bases and V 5 bases, and 9 bases lay outside the gene matches. The length of the CDR3 is 16 residues. Per the germline V gene, CDR1 is SGHRS and CDR2 is YFSETQ. The CDR3: CASRRSSGAPTDTQYF. DNA of the CDR3: TGCGCCAGCAGGCGGTCTAGCGGGGCTCCCACAGATACGCAGTATTTT.

The gene calls are TRBV7-9 and TRBJ2-3; D is unclear. Germline V gene data show CDR1 as SEHNR and CDR2 as FQNEAQ (reference sequence). Trimming removed 3 bases at V and 0 bases at J, with 7 bases between. This CDR3 contains 14 residues. CDR3: CASSFHGSTDTQYF. DNA of the CDR3: TGTGCCAGCAGCTTCCACGGGAGCACAGATACGCAGTATTTT.

The V and J genes are TRBV5-1 and TRBJ2-3; D is possibly TRBD2 (5 bases). V shed 0 bases and J shed 5 bases, with 7 bases lying between them. Germline CDR1 and CDR2: SGHRS and YFSETQ. This CDR3 has 13 residues. CDR3: CASSLAGEDTQYF. CDR3 DNA sequence: TGCGCCAGCAGCTTGGCCGGGGAAGATACGCAGTATTTT.

CDR3 in amino acids: CASGGFGTDTQYF. CDR3 nucleotide sequence: TGTGCCAGCGGGGGGTTCGGCACAGATACGCAGTATTTT. V and J are TRBV6-1 and TRBJ2-3; D possibly corresponds to TRBD2 (6 bases). The V and J ends lost 8 bases and 1 base respectively, with 10 bases between them. Germline CDR1 is MNHNS and CDR2 is SASEGT. The CDR3 sequence is 13 residues long.

V gene TRBV9 combines with J gene TRBJ1-1; D is undetermined. The CDR3 runs 13 residues. Trimming left V 3 bases short and J 6 bases short, with 12 bases between. Germline CDR1 reads SGDLS; CDR2 reads YYNGEE. The CDR3 bases are TGTGCCAGCAGCGGTGCTTTTGGCGCTGAAGCTTTCTTT. As protein: CASSGAFGAEAFF.

The rearrangement links TRBV28 to TRBJ2-7, with TRBD2 identical over 8 bases. The CDR3 runs 14 residues. The V segment lost 3 bases and the J segment 2 bases; nucleotides outside the gene matches: 3. CDR1 is MDHEN, CDR2 SYDVKM, per germline. CDR3 residues: CASSLGTRTYEQYF. In DNA, the CDR3 is TGTGCCAGCAGTTTGGGGACTAGGACCTACGAGCAGTACTTC.

V gene TRBV19 combines with J gene TRBJ2-1; 7 bases are a match to TRBD2. CDR1 and CDR2 (germline): LNHDA, SQIVND (reference sequence). The CDR3 runs 17 residues. After removal of 7 bases from V and 6 bases from J, the junction contained 18 bases not matched to a gene. CDR3 nucleotide sequence: TGTGCCAGTACGATGAGCGGGCGCGGGAGCATGGTCAATGAGCAGTTCTTC. As protein: CASTMSGRGSMVNEQFF.

The chain uses TRBV19 and TRBJ2-7; 9 nucleotides line up with TRBD1. The CDR3 spans 13 residues. Germline lookup yields CDR1 LNHDA and CDR2 SQIVND (reference sequence). V shed 5 bases and J 3 bases; nucleotides not matched to a gene: 2. In nucleotides, the CDR3 is TGTGCCAGTAGTCTGACAGGGGGCTACGAGCAGTACTTC. Translated: CASSLTGGYEQYF.

The V and J genes are TRBV5-1 and TRBJ2-5; 8 bases agree with TRBD1. V shed 5 bases, J shed 5 bases, and the junction held 11 bases outside the gene matches. The germline gives CDR1 SGHRS, CDR2 YFSETQ. The CDR3 has 15 amino acids. DNA for the CDR3: TGCGCCAGCAGTCTTCCGCAGGGGGCTAGGGAGACCCAGTACTTC. It translates to CASSLPQGARETQYF.